A selection of T cell receptor beta chains follows, all from one sample in a study of siplizumab effects on memory and regulatory T cells. Repertoires were generated with immunoSEQ multiplex PCR, while TCRdb's copy carries only in-frame clones and drops some. The repertoire has around 87,000 clones, more than 80% of them found once; the top ten carry approximately 15%. The sequencing sample was made of CD4+ T cells sorted from blood. These receptors all come from a human donor in good health. CDR3s include the opening cysteine and the closing phenylalanine or tryptophan. The order of the fields is V gene, J gene, D gene, clone size, CDR3 length, CDR3 DNA, CDR3 protein. A D gene is named only where the DNA matches it firmly. Some rows mark clone size as missing; the rest say once, few, many or name a class of expanded clone.

TRBV29-1,TRBJ1-5,TRBD1,.,13,TGCAGCGCCGGGACAGGCTCTAATCAGCCCCAGCATTTT,CSAGTGSNQPQHF
TRBV5-6,TRBJ2-3,.,.,11,TGTGCCAGCAGCTTTACGGACCGGCAGTATTTT,CASSFTDRQYF
TRBV5-4,TRBJ2-2,.,.,16,TGTGCCAGCAGCTTGGTCCGGGACGAGGGCACCGGGGAGCTGTTTTTT,CASSLVRDEGTGELFF
TRBV9,TRBJ2-7,.,.,13,TGTGCCAGCAGCGCCCATCAGGGCTACGAGCAGTACTTC,CASSAHQGYEQYF
TRBV30,TRBJ1-2,TRBD1,.,14,TGTGCCTGGATCAGACGAGGGGGCGGGGGAGGCTACACCTTC,CAWIRRGGGGGYTF
TRBV15,TRBJ2-7,.,.,13,TGTGCCACCAGCAGAGATCTGGTCTACGAGCAGTACTTC,CATSRDLVYEQYF
TRBV11-3,TRBJ1-2,.,.,13,TGTGCCAGCAGCTTGGAATACAGCTATGGCTACACCTTC,CASSLEYSYGYTF
TRBV7-2,TRBJ2-6,TRBD1,.,16,TGTGCCAGCAGCCCCCGGACAGGGGGGATGGCCAACGTCCTGACTTTC,CASSPRTGGMANVLTF
TRBV7-9,TRBJ1-4,TRBD1,.,13,TGTGCCAGCAGCTTGGGGACAGCCGAAAAACTGTTTTTT,CASSLGTAEKLFF
TRBV30,TRBJ2-3,TRBD2,medium-sized,14,TGTGCCTGCACAAGCGGGAGTCGGACAGATACGCAGTATTTT,CACTSGSRTDTQYF
TRBV29-1,TRBJ2-2,TRBD1,.,18,TGCAGCGTCTCGAAATTGGGGACCGGGACAGGGGGCACCGGGGAGCTGTTTTTT,CSVSKLGTGTGGTGELFF
TRBV6-1,TRBJ2-5,.,.,13,TGTGCCAGCAGTAACATAGAAAAAGAGACCCAGTACTTC,CASSNIEKETQYF
TRBV6-6,TRBJ1-2,.,.,11,TGTGCCAGCAGTTACTCGGACGGCTACACCTTC,CASSYSDGYTF
TRBV6-1,TRBJ1-5,TRBD1,.,14,TGTGCCAGCAGTGAATGGACAGGGACAAGGCCCCAGCATTTT,CASSEWTGTRPQHF
TRBV19,TRBJ2-1,.,once,13,TGTGCCAGTAGTATGGGCCGGTATGGTGAGCAGTTCTTC,CASSMGRYGEQFF
TRBV5-1,TRBJ1-1,.,.,14,TGCGCCAGCGGATTGGGACTGCAAAACACTGAAGCTTTCTTT,CASGLGLQNTEAFF
TRBV19,TRBJ2-4,.,.,15,TGTGCCAGTAGTGACGTCAGACTAGCCAAAAACATTCAGTACTTC,CASSDVRLAKNIQYF
TRBV7-3,TRBJ2-7,TRBD2,.,16,TGTGCCAGCAGCTTAACGGGACTAGCGGCTCGCTACGAGCAGTACTTC,CASSLTGLAARYEQYF
TRBV6-1,TRBJ2-5,TRBD2,.,17,TGTGCCAGCAGTGAACGCCCCGGGACTAGCGGGGAAGAGACCCAGTACTTC,CASSERPGTSGEETQYF
TRBV5-1,TRBJ2-7,.,.,12,TGCGCCAGCAGCTTCGTAGGGGATGAGCAGTACTTC,CASSFVGDEQYF
TRBV6-1,TRBJ2-2,.,.,13,TGTGCCAGCAGGGTGGACGTCCACGGGGAGCTGTTTTTT,CASRVDVHGELFF
TRBV7-2,TRBJ2-5,TRBD2,once,16,TGTGCCAGCAGTTCGGGACTAGCGGGAGGGGCAGAGACCCAGTACTTC,CASSSGLAGGAETQYF
TRBV6-6,TRBJ2-7,TRBD2,once,14,TGTGCCAGCAGTCCACTTACTAGCGTGCACGAGCAGTACTTC,CASSPLTSVHEQYF
TRBV29-1,TRBJ1-1,.,.,12,TGCAGCGTTATAAGTAGACGGACTGAAGCTTTCTTT,CSVISRRTEAFF
TRBV28,TRBJ2-2,.,.,16,TGTGCCAGCCAAGAACGAACAGGGACTATAGCCGGGGAGCTGTTTTTT,CASQERTGTIAGELFF
TRBV7-9,TRBJ1-2,.,.,13,TGTGCCAGCAGCTTGACAGCTAACTATGGCTACACCTTC,CASSLTANYGYTF
TRBV10-3,TRBJ2-7,.,few,11,TGTGCCACCCGCGGGGGCGACGAGCAGTACTTC,CATRGGDEQYF
TRBV5-4,TRBJ2-1,TRBD2,.,16,TGTGCCAGCAGCTTGGGAGGTCTAGCGGCGTACAATGAGCAGTTCTTC,CASSLGGLAAYNEQFF
TRBV6-1,TRBJ1-5,TRBD1,.,14,TGTGCCAGCGAGACAGGGTTCGGCAATCAGCCCCAGCATTTT,CASETGFGNQPQHF
TRBV27,TRBJ1-2,.,.,16,TGTGCCAGCAGTTTCTCTAGGTGGGGGGGCCATAATGGCTACACCTTC,CASSFSRWGGHNGYTF
TRBV2,TRBJ2-7,TRBD1,.,14,TGTGCCAGCAGTGTGGACAGGAGCTCCTACGAGCAGTACTTC,CASSVDRSSYEQYF
TRBV7-9,TRBJ1-5,.,.,15,TGTGCCAGCAGCCGACGACGCAGGACCCATCAGCCCCAGCATTTT,CASSRRRRTHQPQHF
TRBV6-5,TRBJ2-2,.,.,14,TGTGCCAGCAGCCAGACGCACGGCACCGGGGAGCTGTTTTTT,CASSQTHGTGELFF
TRBV5-4,TRBJ2-1,TRBD2,.,19,TGTGCCAGCAGCTTTCTTAGTCTTGATCGGGAGGCCACTTACAATGAGCAGTTCTTC,CASSFLSLDREATYNEQFF
TRBV5-1,TRBJ1-5,TRBD1,.,15,TGCGCCAGCAGCTTGGGGACAGGATACAGGGAGCCCCAGCATTTT,CASSLGTGYREPQHF